Sequencing of this TCR beta chain was carried out in a study of shared clonotypes between healthy human individuals. Broader study findings: Larger estimated richness was generally recorded for naive subsets relative to memory subsets. Sequencing depth was expected to affect clonotype sharing among donors. Tissue TCR repertoires likely differ from these blood-only repertoires.

Clones were read by immunoSEQ multiplex PCR, and TCRdb kept only the in-frame ones, dropping some. Of about a million clones in the sample, roughly 77% were seen once. From CD4+ cells came CD45RA+ naive and CD45RA-negative memory subsets. Concerning this clone itself: Its matching antigen is unknown.

The CDR3 is 17 amino acids. Germline assignment: CDR1 SGHTA and CDR2 FQGTGA. The V and J ends lost 1 base and 4 bases respectively, with 16 bases between them. The source material was memory CD4+ T cells from PBMCs. The sample's subset: CD45RA-negative fraction. The chain joins TRBV7-3 to TRBJ2-2, with a weak D call TRBD1 (6 bases). This clonotype was obtained from a man aged 18 to 29 in good health. Some clones in this sample may be carry-over from other donors' samples. CDR3 DNA: TGTGCCAGCAGCTTAAACCCCCCTGGACAGACCACCGGGGAGCTGTTTTTT. Translation gives CASSLNPPGQTTGELFF.